Listed here are 8 T cell receptor beta chains from one sample, sequenced in a study of shared clonotypes between healthy human individuals. Sequenced by immunoSEQ multiplex PCR; TCRdb stores in-frame clones only, minus some. Of 950,000 to 1,300,000 clones in the sample, 75% were seen once. Sequencing was done on a sample of memory CD4+ T cells sorted from blood. Indicated subset: CD45RA-negative fraction. The source of these receptors is a man aged 18 to 29 in good health.

With respect to this clone: Other DNA sequences in this sample translate to the same CDR3. This CDR3 is CSAERGTEAFF. DNA for the CDR3: TGCAGTGCTGAGAGGGGCACTGAAGCTTTCTTT. This sequence joins TRBV20-1 and TRBJ1-1, with D maybe TRBD1 (5 bases). The germline V gene encodes CDR1 DFQATT and CDR2 SNEGSKA (reference sequence). CDR3 length: 11 amino acids. The V end lost 5 bases, the J end lost 4 bases, and 8 bases lay between the germline ends.

This clone was counted a few times. The same CDR3 arises from other DNA sequences in this sample as well. V usage is TRBV11-3 and J usage is TRBJ2-2; D possibly corresponds to TRBD1 (6 bases). V lost 6 bases and J 0 bases, leaving 14 bases between the germline ends. Germline CDR1 and CDR2: SGHNT and YENEEA. The CDR3 runs 16 residues. In DNA form, the CDR3 reads TGTGCCAGCAGTCTCACAGGGAATACGAACACCGGGGAGCTGTTTTTT. Its translation is CASSLTGNTNTGELFF.

The chain carries TRBV4-3 and TRBJ2-1, with 8 bases aligning to TRBD2. This CDR3 comprises 17 residues. Germline trimming cut 3 bases from V and 0 bases from J; bases unmatched to any gene: 7. Germline V gene lookup returns CDR1 LGHNA and CDR2 YSLEER. For the CDR3, the DNA is TGCGCCAGCAGCCAGGTTACCGGGACTAGCTCCTACAATGAGCAGTTCTTC. It specifies CASSQVTGTSSYNEQFF.

The chain joins TRBV6-6 to TRBJ1-2; tentatively, D is TRBD1 (6 bases). The CDR3 totals 15 residues. Germline V gives CDR1 MNHNY, CDR2 SVGAGI (reference sequence). V lost 7 bases to trimming and J lost 6 bases, with 21 bases between them. The CDR3 nucleotides read TGTGCCAGCACCTCAAATGGGGGGCTGGTGGATGGCTACACCTTC. Translation gives CASTSNGGLVDGYTF.

The gene calls are TRBV28 and TRBJ2-4; TRBD2 might be the D (5 bases). Per germline, CDR1 MDHEN and CDR2 SYDVKM. V lost 1 base and J lost 12, with 13 bases in between. The CDR3 is 13 amino acids. In DNA form, the CDR3 reads TGTGCCAGCAGTTTATCCGGGGTGAGCGGTCAGTACTTC. Encoded protein: CASSLSGVSGQYF.

This clone has just a few counts. This chain uses TRBV11-2 with TRBJ2-5; maybe TRBD2 (5 bases). The germline V and J ends were trimmed by 3 bases and 5 bases, with 16 bases remaining between them. The germline V gene has CDR1 SGHAT and CDR2 FQNNGV. The CDR3 loop spans 15 amino acids. The CDR3, as DNA: TGTGCCAGCAGCTTGGGAATGGGCGGCGGGGAGACCCAGTACTTC. Protein product: CASSLGMGGGETQYF.

With respect to this clone: Other DNA sequences of this sample code for an identical CDR3. The chain couples TRBV5-1 to TRBJ2-3, with 11 bases matching TRBD1. V shed 4 bases and J 2 bases; nucleotides not matched to a gene: 3. The CDR3 covers 15 residues. Germline assignment: CDR1 SGHRS and CDR2 YFSETQ. For the CDR3, the DNA is TGCGCCAGCAGCCTGGACAGGGGGCCCACAGATACGCAGTATTTT. Encoded protein: CASSLDRGPTDTQYF.

V is TRBV6-1 and J is TRBJ1-4; possible D gene TRBD1, 5 bases. With 5 bases removed from V and 7 bases from J, the gap between germline ends came to 11 bases. The CDR3 contains 13 residues. Germline loops: CDR1 MNHNS, CDR2 SASEGT. The CDR3 DNA sequence: TGTGCCAGCAGTACCGGGACCGGTGAAAAACTGTTTTTT. This translates into CASSTGTGEKLFF.